This T cell receptor beta chain was retrieved from a study of blood T cell repertoires in COVID-19. Study-level information: Sites in the United States, Italy and Spain provided acute and convalescent COVID-19 samples. Sources were T cells, B-cell-depleted T cells, or PBMCs; the material itself was cDNA or gDNA.

Sequencing used immunoSEQ multiplex PCR; TCRdb keeps in-frame clones, though not all of them. The sample records tens of thousands of clones, 89% being singletons. V lost 8 bases and J 7 bases, leaving 17 bases between the germline ends. The CDR3 covers 13 residues. In germline, CDR1 is MDHEN, CDR2 SYDVKM. The specimen was peripheral blood. This TCR derives from a woman aged 70-85 years with acute or convalescent COVID-19. The chain couples TRBV28 to TRBJ1-1; no clear D. The DNA for the CDR3 is TGTGCCAGCGGATTCTACTCAGGCCGTGAAGCTTTCTTT. This sequence encodes CASGFYSGREAFF.